Included here is one TCR beta chain sequence, with context. Antigen: not known. A much larger clone lies a single base off, so this may be a read error. This entry belongs to a study of molecular identifiers for immune sequencing clone quantification. Findings of the study overall: Clones exceeding 20 RNA copies carried over 97% of effector molecules but under 1% of naive-cell molecules.

Germline trimming cut 4 bases from V and 3 bases from J; bases unmatched to any gene: 9. The germline V gene has CDR1 MGHRA and CDR2 YSYEKL. The CDR3 covers 16 residues. MiXCR, applied by TCRdb to the PCR reads, yields one record per CDR3 protein. The table records just under 650,000 distinct CDR3 sequences, nearly 20% of them present only once. Between 20,000 and 1,000,000 sorted cells, with 10%, 30% or 50% RNA, yielded naive CD8 libraries. Naive CD8 T cells were FACS-sorted by CD8+CD4-CCR7+CD45RA+ markers. Sequencing used naive CD8+ T cells from blood, with Jurkat cell RNA spiked in. The sample's subset: FACS-sorted CD8+CD4-CCR7+CD45RA+ naive T cells. The sequence derives from a human donor in good health. Some libraries in this study had Jurkat cell RNA spiked in. This sequence joins TRBV4-1 and TRBJ2-4; TRBD1 matches 7 bases. In nucleotides, the CDR3 is TGCGCCAGCAGCCGTATAACACAGGGGTACAAAAACATTCAGTACTTC. Translating it yields CASSRITQGYKNIQYF.